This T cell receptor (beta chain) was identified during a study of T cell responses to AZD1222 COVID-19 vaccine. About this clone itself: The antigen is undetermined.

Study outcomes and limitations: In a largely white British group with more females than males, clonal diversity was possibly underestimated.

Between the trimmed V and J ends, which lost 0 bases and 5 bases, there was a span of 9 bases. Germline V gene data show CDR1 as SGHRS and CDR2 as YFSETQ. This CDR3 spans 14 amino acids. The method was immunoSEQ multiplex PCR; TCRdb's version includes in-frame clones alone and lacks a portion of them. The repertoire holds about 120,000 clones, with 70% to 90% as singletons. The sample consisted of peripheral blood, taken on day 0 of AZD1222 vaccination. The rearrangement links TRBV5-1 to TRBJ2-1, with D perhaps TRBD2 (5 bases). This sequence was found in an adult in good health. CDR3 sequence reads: CASSLGLRDNEQFF. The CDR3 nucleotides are TGCGCCAGCAGCTTGGGACTGAGGGACAATGAGCAGTTCTTC. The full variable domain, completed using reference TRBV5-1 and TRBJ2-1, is KAGVTQTPRYLIKTRGQQVTLSCSPISGHRSVSWYQQTPGQGLQFLFEYFSETQRNKGNFPGRFSGRQFSNSRSEMNVSTLELGDSALYLCASSLGLRDNEQFFGPGTRLTVL.